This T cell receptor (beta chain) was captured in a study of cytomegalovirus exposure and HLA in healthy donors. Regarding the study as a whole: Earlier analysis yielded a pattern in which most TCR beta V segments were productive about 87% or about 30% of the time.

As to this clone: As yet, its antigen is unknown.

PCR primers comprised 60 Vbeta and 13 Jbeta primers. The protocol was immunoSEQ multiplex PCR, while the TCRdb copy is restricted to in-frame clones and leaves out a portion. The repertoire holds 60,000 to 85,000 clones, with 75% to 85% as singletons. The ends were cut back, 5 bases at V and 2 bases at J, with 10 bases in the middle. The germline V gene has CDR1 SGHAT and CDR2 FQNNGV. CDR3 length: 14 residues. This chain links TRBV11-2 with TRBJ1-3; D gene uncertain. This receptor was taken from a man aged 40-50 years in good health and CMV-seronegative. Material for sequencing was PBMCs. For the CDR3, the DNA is TGTGCCAGCAGCCCTGGACTAACTGGAAACACCATATATTTT. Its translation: CASSPGLTGNTIYF.